These 3 T cell receptor beta chains came from one sample sequenced in a study of T cell responses to AZD1222 COVID-19 vaccine. Profiling relied on immunoSEQ multiplex PCR, and the TCRdb table lists in-frame clones only, not all of them. Of roughly 14,000 clones in the sample, 88% were seen once. This sample comprised peripheral blood, obtained 28 days after the second AZD1222 dose. These TCRs come from an adult who received the AZD1222 COVID-19 vaccine.

The chain joins TRBV30 to TRBJ2-7; D not resolved. The CDR3 is 13 residues long. Looked up from germline, CDR1 is GTSNPN and CDR2 is SVGIG (reference sequence). The V end was cut by 0 bases, the J end by 12 bases, with 18 bases between. CDR3 sequence: CAWSVVKRRPAYF. The CDR3 nucleotides read TGTGCCTGGAGTGTCGTGAAGAGAAGGCCCGCGTACTTC.

The CDR3 is CASGSAGTQPQHF. The CDR3 DNA follows: TGTGCCAGCGGATCGGCCGGGACTCAGCCCCAGCATTTT. The chain joins TRBV6-4 to TRBJ1-5; perhaps TRBD1 as D (5 bases). Germline V gives CDR1 MRHNA, CDR2 SNTAGT. This CDR3 has 13 residues. V was pared by 8 bases and J by 6 bases, with 14 bases between.

The chain recombines TRBV3-1 (or the pseudogene TRBV3-2) with TRBJ1-5; possible D gene TRBD1, 5 bases. This CDR3 spans 14 amino acids. Germline V gives CDR1 LGHDT, CDR2 YNNKEL (reference sequence). V lost 0 bases and J lost 5, with 8 bases in between. CDR3 in amino acids: CASSQELGDQPQHF. CDR3 sequence (DNA): TGTGCCAGCAGCCAAGAGTTGGGGGATCAGCCCCAGCATTTT.